The sequence of this T cell receptor beta chain was determined in a study of cytomegalovirus exposure and HLA in healthy donors. Study details: A prior analysis found 90 million to 120 million unique TCR beta sequences from 150 million to 200 million T cells.

V lost 2 bases and J lost 4; bases outside the gene matches: 3. The germline V gene encodes CDR1 MRHNA and CDR2 SNTAGT. The CDR3 runs to 14 residues. General study points: The authors later found TCR association rates varying by HLA locus, with DRB1 most and HLA-C fewest. Likely technical artifact: a cluster of highly shared sequence variants.

Concerning this clone itself: Its antigen is as yet unknown.

In the PCR, 60 Vbeta and 13 Jbeta primers were used. TCRdb's table, derived via immunoSEQ multiplex PCR, lists solely in-frame clones and lacks some. The sample holds about 150,000 clones, less than 85% seen once. The material sequenced was PBMCs. The genes are TRBV6-4 and TRBJ1-1, with 8 positions matching TRBD1. This TCR was recovered from a man aged 45-65 years in good health and CMV-seropositive. The CDR3 DNA reads as TGTGCCAGCAGTGACCAGGGGGCGGCCACTGAAGCTTTCTTT. Encoded protein: CASSDQGAATEAFF.